This passage covers 30 T cell receptor beta chains from one sample sequenced in a study of persistence of HIV-infected CD4 T cells (TCRdb year 2020). The treatment or condition label corresponds to: suppressive antiretroviral therapy. A pool of overlapping HIV-1 Gag 15-mer peptides was used at 1 ug per peptide per mL for cell stimulation. Memory CD4+ T cells that did not respond, being CD40L-negative, CD69-negative and CD45RO-high, were sorted as memory populations depleted of antigen-responding cells. These receptors have no known antigen. The immunoSEQ hsTCRB assay version 4, run in survey mode, was used to sequence TCRbeta repertoires from genomic DNA. TCRdb limited this immuneACCESS table to in-frame rearrangements with V and J called. A share of clones is missing; checked studies link under half to unresolved V genes, and the rest is unexplained. The sample profile shows about 40,000 clones; around 78% of them were found once. Of the sample, 14% falls within the top ten clones.

The sample in question was CD4+ T cells sorted from PBMCs after roughly 18-hour stimulation, obtained from a patient who received antiretroviral therapy. The sample's cell subset or site label, decoded: CD40L-CD69- CD45RO-high memory CD4 T cells not responding to Gag peptides. The origin of the receptors is an adult man with HIV who was CMV-seropositive.

V usage is TRBV19 and J usage is TRBJ2-7, with 7 bases lining up with TRBD1. Germline CDR1 and CDR2: LNHDA and SQIVND (reference sequence). CDR3 length equals 14 residues. V shed 3 bases and J 6 bases; nucleotides not matched to a gene: 8. This CDR3 reads CASSITGANGEQYF. The CDR3 DNA reads TGTGCCAGTAGTATTACAGGGGCGAATGGCGAGCAGTACTTC.

The gene calls are TRBV24-1 and TRBJ2-3, with D possibly being TRBD1 (5 bases). The V and J ends lost 5 bases and 3 bases respectively, with 5 bases between them. Germline CDR1 and CDR2: KGHDR and SFDVKD. The CDR3 is 12 residues long. The CDR3 protein is CATSGQTDTQYF. In DNA form, the CDR3 reads TGTGCCACCAGTGGACAGACAGATACGCAGTATTTT.

Here the CDR3 reads CASSPPNLNVVAGELFF. The CDR3 nucleotides are TGTGCCAGCTCACCACCTAACCTCAACGTAGTAGCCGGGGAGCTGTTTTTT. The genes are TRBV18 and TRBJ2-2; D remains ambiguous. CDR1 is KGHSH, CDR2 LQKENI, per germline. The ends were cut back, 0 bases at V and 6 bases at J, with 17 bases in the middle. CDR3 length: 17 residues. Variable domain in full (rest from reference TRBV18 and TRBJ2-2): NAGVMQNPRHLVRRRGQEARLRCSPMKGHSHVYWYRQLPEEGLKFMVYLQKENIIDESGMPKERFSAEFPKEGPSILRIQQVVRGDSAAYFCASSPPNLNVVAGELFFGEGSRLTVL.

The chain employs TRBV3-1 (or the pseudogene TRBV3-2) and TRBJ2-3, with 10 bases fitting TRBD2. Germline CDR1 is LGHDT and CDR2 is YNNKEL (reference sequence). CDR3 length: 14 amino acids. After removal of 4 bases from V and 6 bases from J, the junction contained 4 bases not matched to a gene. CDR3 in DNA: TGTGCCAGCAGCCCTAGCGGGGGCCGGGATACGCAGTATTTT. Amino acid sequence: CASSPSGGRDTQYF.

This clone is medium-sized in the sample. V is TRBV14 and J is TRBJ1-2, with 9 bases fitting TRBD1. V lost 0 bases to trimming and J lost 3 bases; unmatched junction nucleotides: 5. CDR3 length equals 16 residues. Germline V lookup: CDR1 SGHDN, CDR2 FVKESK. The CDR3 here is CASSQDWGQGDYGYTF. The CDR3 DNA sequence: TGTGCCAGCAGCCAAGATTGGGGACAGGGCGACTATGGCTACACCTTC.

This clone was found a few times. The V gene is TRBV2, the J gene TRBJ1-1, with unresolved D. V was cut by 6 bases and J by 5 bases, with 4 bases left in between. The CDR3 runs to 10 residues. Germline V gene sequence: CDR1 SNHLY, CDR2 FYNNEI. CDR3 protein: CASRETEAFF. The CDR3 nucleotides are TGTGCCAGCAGAGAAACTGAAGCTTTCTTT.

The rearrangement uses TRBV19 and TRBJ2-6, with D perhaps given as TRBD1 or TRBD2 (5 bases each). The CDR3 totals 13 residues. Deletions cut 5 bases from V and 13 bases from J, with 15 bases between. Germline V gene data show CDR1 as LNHDA and CDR2 as SQIVND (reference sequence). The CDR3 loop is CASSSGTFGVLTF. The CDR3 region has the DNA TGTGCCAGTAGTTCCGGGACCTTCGGGGTCCTGACTTTC.

The CDR3 nucleotides are TGTGCCAGCACAAGGAAGGGGGCAGGCAACACTGAAGCTTTCTTT. The encoded protein is CASTRKGAGNTEAFF. This sequence joins TRBV6-5 and TRBJ1-1, with 7 bases fitting TRBD1. This CDR3 has 15 residues. Looked up from germline, CDR1 is MNHEY and CDR2 is SVGAGI. Trimming cost V 7 bases and J 2 bases; bases outside gene matches: 10.

This chain uses TRBV7-2 with TRBJ1-3; D is perhaps TRBD1 (6 bases). Per the germline V gene, CDR1 is SGHTA and CDR2 is FQGNSA. This CDR3 has 15 amino acids. V was trimmed by 0 bases and J by 4 bases, leaving 10 bases between them. CDR3 loop: CASSLAGQGGNTIYF. CDR3 bases: TGTGCCAGCAGCTTAGCGGGCCAGGGGGGAAACACCATATATTTT. The entire variable domain, with the rest obtained from reference TRBV7-2 and TRBJ1-3, is as follows: GAGVSQSPSNKVTEKGKDVELRCDPISGHTALYWYRQSLGQGLEFLIYFQGNSAPDKSGLPSDRFSAERTGGSVSTLTIQRTQQEDSAVYLCASSLAGQGGNTIYFGEGSWLTVV.

V and J are TRBV5-5 and TRBJ1-1; D possibly corresponds to TRBD1 (6 bases). Per germline, CDR1 SGHKS and CDR2 YYEKEE (reference sequence). The CDR3 runs to 14 residues. V lost 2 bases to trimming and J lost 1 base, with 9 bases between them. The CDR3 sequence: CASSFATGNTEAFF. In nucleotides, the CDR3 is TGTGCCAGCAGCTTTGCGACAGGGAACACTGAAGCTTTCTTT.

For the CDR3, the DNA is TGTGCCAGCAGCTTAGCGATTAACAGTTACGAGCAGTACTTC. This translates into CASSLAINSYEQYF. This chain links TRBV7-2 with TRBJ2-7; D gene ambiguous. This CDR3 spans 14 amino acids. Trimming left V 0 bases short and J 4 bases short, with 10 bases between. Germline CDR1 reads SGHTA; CDR2 reads FQGNSA.

By share of the sample, this clone is medium-sized. The chain recombines TRBV15 with TRBJ1-5, with no clear D. Trimming took 5 bases from V and 3 from J, leaving 8 bases between them. Per the germline V gene, CDR1 is LNHNV and CDR2 is YYDKDF (reference sequence). CDR3 length: 13 amino acids. CDR3 sequence: CATSSSPNQPQHF. CDR3 bases: TGTGCCACCAGCTCCAGCCCCAATCAGCCCCAGCATTTT. Full variable domain (outside the CDR3, taken from reference TRBV15 and TRBJ1-5): DAMVIQNPRYQVTQFGKPVTLSCSQTLNHNVMYWYQQKSSQAPKLLFHYYDKDFNNEADTPDNFQSRRPNTSFCFLDIRSPGLGDTAMYLCATSSSPNQPQHFGDGTRLSIL.

The chain employs TRBV5-4 and TRBJ2-2, with unresolved D. The germline V and J ends were trimmed by 2 bases and 7 bases, with 24 bases remaining between them. CDR3 size: 18 residues. Germline-derived CDR1 and CDR2 are SGHNT and YYREEE (reference sequence). In nucleotides, the CDR3 is TGTGCCAGCAGCTTCCGGACGGGCCCGAGGCTCCTGAGCGGGGAGCTGTTTTTT. Its translation: CASSFRTGPRLLSGELFF.

The chain joins TRBV7-2 to TRBJ2-7, with D possibly matching TRBD1 (6 bases). Deletions cut 3 bases from V and 4 bases from J, with 13 bases between. Germline V gene data show CDR1 as SGHTA and CDR2 as FQGNSA. CDR3 length: 14 residues. CDR3 DNA: TGTGCCAGCAGCTTCCAAGGACAGAGGTACGAGCAGTACTTC. Its protein product is CASSFQGQRYEQYF.

The chain combines TRBV3-1 (or the pseudogene TRBV3-2) with TRBJ1-3; D is unresolved. Trimming pared 5 bases from V and 0 bases from J, leaving 17 bases between. CDR1 is LGHDT, CDR2 YNNKEL, per germline (reference sequence). CDR3 length equals 17 residues. The CDR3 nucleotides read TGTGCCAGCAGCAAAAAGGGAGCCGGCTCCTCTGGAAACACCATATATTTT. This sequence encodes CASSKKGAGSSGNTIYF.

The chain is built from TRBV7-6 and TRBJ2-2; D gene ambiguous. CDR1 and CDR2 from the germline V gene are SGHVS and FNYEAQ. The V gene lost 1 base and the J gene lost 6 bases, with 12 bases spanning the gap. This CDR3 has 15 amino acids. The CDR3 region is CASSLVISAAGELFF. DNA for the CDR3: TGTGCCAGCAGCTTAGTGATTTCCGCCGCCGGGGAGCTGTTTTTT. Full variable domain (missing parts from reference TRBV7-6 and TRBJ2-2): GAGVSQSPRYKVTKRGQDVALRCDPISGHVSLYWYRQALGQGPEFLTYFNYEAQQDKSGLPNDRFSAERPEGSISTLTIQRTEQRDSAMYRCASSLVISAAGELFFGEGSRLTVL.

V and J are TRBV5-1 and TRBJ2-7, with D maybe TRBD2 (5 bases). V lost 4 bases and J 6 bases, leaving 14 bases between the germline ends. This CDR3 is 13 amino acids long. Germline lookup yields CDR1 SGHRS and CDR2 YFSETQ. The CDR3 spells CASSPTERGEQYF. The CDR3 DNA is TGCGCCAGCAGCCCGACTGAACGGGGCGAGCAGTACTTC.

V and J are TRBV7-3 and TRBJ1-1, with D unclear. CDR1 is SGHTA, CDR2 FQGTGA, per germline. The ends were cut back, 5 bases at V and 0 bases at J, with 7 bases in the middle. This CDR3 comprises 13 residues. The CDR3: CASSPQLNTEAFF. In DNA form, the CDR3 reads TGTGCCAGCAGCCCCCAGTTGAACACTGAAGCTTTCTTT.

This sequence joins TRBV5-1 and TRBJ2-1; D unclear. Trimming stripped 3 bases from V and 6 bases from J, with 13 bases between. Germline lookup yields CDR1 SGHRS and CDR2 YFSETQ. This CDR3 has 14 amino acids. CDR3 loop: CASSSREAGNEQFF. Here the CDR3 DNA reads TGCGCCAGCAGCTCCCGAGAAGCTGGCAATGAGCAGTTCTTC.

The chain is built from TRBV7-2 and TRBJ1-2, with D possibly TRBD1 on 5 matching bases. Germline loops: CDR1 SGHTA, CDR2 FQGNSA. CDR3 length: 14 amino acids. Deletions cut 1 base from V and 8 bases from J, with 14 bases between. This CDR3 is CASSLDGAGGGYTF. Written as DNA, the CDR3 is TGTGCCAGCAGCTTAGACGGGGCCGGAGGCGGCTACACCTTC.

The V gene is TRBV27, the J gene TRBJ1-2; 8 bases are a match to TRBD1. This CDR3 spans 16 amino acids. Germline V gene lookup returns CDR1 MNHEY and CDR2 SMNVEV (reference sequence). V lost 3 bases to trimming and J lost 4 bases; unmatched junction nucleotides: 10. Here the CDR3 reads CASSLGPDRGPYGYTF. DNA of the CDR3: TGTGCCAGCAGTTTGGGACCTGACAGGGGACCCTATGGCTACACCTTC.

This clone showed up just once. The rearrangement uses TRBV7-2 and TRBJ2-1; 7 bases are shared with TRBD1. Germline lookup yields CDR1 SGHTA and CDR2 FQGNSA. V gave up 7 bases and J gave up 1 base; unmatched junction bases: 13. CDR3 size: 17 residues. The CDR3 here is CASTPQARQGSYNEQFF. The CDR3 DNA reads as TGTGCCAGCACCCCACAGGCCCGACAGGGATCCTACAATGAGCAGTTCTTC.

The DNA for the CDR3 is TGTGCCAGCGGAAGCAGGCCGGATAATTCACCCCTCCACTTT. Amino acids: CASGSRPDNSPLHF. J is TRBJ1-6 and V is TRBV6-5; unclear D gene. This CDR3 contains 14 residues. The germline CDR1 and CDR2 sequences are MNHEY and SVGAGI. The V gene lost 8 bases and the J gene lost 5 bases, with 13 bases spanning the gap.

CDR3 DNA: TGTGCCAGCTCACCGAGACAGGGGACAGATACGCAGTATTTT. Translation: CASSPRQGTDTQYF. The genes are TRBV18 and TRBJ2-3; TRBD1 matches at 8 bases. Germline V gene lookup returns CDR1 KGHSH and CDR2 LQKENI. The CDR3 contains 14 residues. The J segment lost 3 bases and the V segment lost 3 bases, leaving 2 bases of the junction unmatched. Variable domain in full (rest from reference TRBV18 and TRBJ2-3): NAGVMQNPRHLVRRRGQEARLRCSPMKGHSHVYWYRQLPEEGLKFMVYLQKENIIDESGMPKERFSAEFPKEGPSILRIQQVVRGDSAAYFCASSPRQGTDTQYFGPGTRLTVL.

J is TRBJ1-1 and V is TRBV7-9; unclear D gene. Between the trimmed V and J ends, which lost 5 bases and 0 bases, there was a span of 13 bases. Germline V lookup: CDR1 SEHNR, CDR2 FQNEAQ (reference sequence). This CDR3 is built from 15 residues. CDR3 sequence reads: CASSHAGVMNTEAFF. In DNA form, the CDR3 reads TGTGCCAGCAGCCACGCCGGTGTGATGAACACTGAAGCTTTCTTT.

This chain uses TRBV29-1 with TRBJ2-3; 10 nucleotides align to TRBD1. The CDR3 length is 14 residues. V trimming: 8 bases; J trimming: 3 bases; junction bases outside the gene matches: 8. CDR1 is SQVTM and CDR2 is ANQGSEA in the germline V gene. In nucleotides, the CDR3 is TGCAGCTTTACCGGGACAGGGGTAACAGATACGCAGTATTTT. Its translation is CSFTGTGVTDTQYF.

The chain links TRBV7-9 to TRBJ2-2; D call uncertain. V lost 1 base and J lost 4, with 10 bases in between. CDR1 is SEHNR, CDR2 FQNEAQ, per germline (reference sequence). The CDR3 has 15 residues. The CDR3 reads CASSLGTASTGELFF. CDR3 coding DNA: TGTGCCAGCAGCTTAGGAACAGCGAGCACCGGGGAGCTGTTTTTT.

V usage is TRBV7-9 and J usage is TRBJ2-6; the D is unclear. Trimming took off 3 bases at V and 3 bases at J, with 6 bases between the two ends. Looked up from germline, CDR1 is SEHNR and CDR2 is FQNEAQ (reference sequence). The CDR3 extends over 14 amino acids. The CDR3 DNA sequence: TGTGCCAGCAGCTTCTGGGATGGGGCCAACGTCCTGACTTTC. Translating gives CASSFWDGANVLTF.

This clone was counted only a few times. The chain recombines TRBV7-2 with TRBJ1-5; D uncertain. CDR1 and CDR2 from the germline V gene are SGHTA and FQGNSA. The CDR3 consists of 14 residues. Deletions cut 2 bases from V and 0 bases from J, with 5 bases between. CDR3 residues: CASSLTFSNQPQHF. In nucleotides, the CDR3 is TGTGCCAGCAGCTTAACCTTTAGCAATCAGCCCCAGCATTTT. Full variable domain (rest looked up from reference TRBV7-2 and TRBJ1-5): GAGVSQSPSNKVTEKGKDVELRCDPISGHTALYWYRQSLGQGLEFLIYFQGNSAPDKSGLPSDRFSAERTGGSVSTLTIQRTQQEDSAVYLCASSLTFSNQPQHFGDGTRLSIL.

This chain uses TRBV29-1 with TRBJ2-7, with D possibly TRBD1 on 5 matching bases. V was cut by 1 base and J by 5 bases, with 9 bases left in between. The CDR3 consists of 12 residues. CDR1 and CDR2 (germline): SQVTM, ANQGSEA. The CDR3, as DNA: TGCAGCGTTGAAGGGGGCAGGGACGAGCAGTACTTC. It yields the protein CSVEGGRDEQYF.